Presented here are 17 T cell receptor beta chains from one specimen sequenced in a study of immune cell composition in non-small cell lung cancer. TCRdb's table, derived via immunoSEQ multiplex PCR, lists solely in-frame clones and lacks some. The repertoire includes thousands of clones, approximately 70% of them detected once, and roughly 20% sits in the top ten. Normal lung was sampled as far from the tumour as possible, at least 3 cm. The sequenced sample consisted of non-adjacent lung tissue. These receptors all come from a human donor with non-small cell lung cancer.

This clone has a single count. The chain employs TRBV5-5 and TRBJ1-2; D is perhaps TRBD1 (6 bases). The V gene's germline CDR1 is SGHKS and CDR2 YYEKEE (reference sequence). Deletions cut 5 bases from V and 2 bases from J, with 16 bases between. The CDR3 is made up of 15 amino acids. The CDR3 DNA is TGTGCCAGCAGGCCGGCAGGACAGACCAACTATGGCTACACCTTC. It translates to CASRPAGQTNYGYTF.

CDR3 region: CASSQGTGGYNEQFF. The CDR3, as DNA: TGTGCCAGCAGCCAAGGGACAGGGGGCTACAATGAGCAGTTCTTC. V gene TRBV9 combines with J gene TRBJ2-1; 11 positions match TRBD1. The J segment lost 3 bases and the V segment lost 4 bases, leaving 3 bases of the junction unmatched. The CDR3 is 15 residues long. Germline V gene sequence: CDR1 SGDLS, CDR2 YYNGEE.

The V and J genes are TRBV9 and TRBJ2-3; 9 bases are a match to TRBD2. V shed 0 bases, J shed 4 bases, and the junction held 12 bases outside the gene matches. Germline CDR1 reads SGDLS; CDR2 reads YYNGEE. The CDR3 spans 18 residues. The CDR3 nucleotides are TGTGCCAGCAGCGTAGGGAGCGGGGGGACGACAGCGGCAGATACGCAGTATTTT. It translates to CASSVGSGGTTAADTQYF. Full variable domain (remainder filled in from reference TRBV9 and TRBJ2-3): DSGVTQTPKHLITATGQRVTLRCSPRSGDLSVYWYQQSLDQGLQFLIQYYNGEERAKGNILERFSAQQFPDLHSELNLSSLELGDSALYFCASSVGSGGTTAADTQYFGPGTRLTVL.

The rearrangement links TRBV4-3 to TRBJ2-3, with D possibly TRBD2 on 5 matching bases. V lost 1 base and J 6 bases, leaving 11 bases between the germline ends. This CDR3 is built from 14 residues. Per the germline V gene, CDR1 is LGHNA and CDR2 is YSLEER. For the CDR3, the DNA is TGCGCCAGCAGCCAAGGGTCTCCGGGGGATACGCAGTATTTT. It specifies CASSQGSPGDTQYF.

V gene TRBV4-2 combines with J gene TRBJ2-5; 11 bases fit TRBD2. The germline V gene encodes CDR1 LGHNA and CDR2 YNFKEQ. V shed 4 bases and J 2 bases; nucleotides not matched to a gene: 9. The CDR3 is made up of 17 amino acids. The CDR3: CASSPRGSGGEQETQYF. The CDR3 nucleotides read TGTGCCAGCAGCCCCCGAGGTAGCGGGGGGGAGCAAGAGACCCAGTACTTC.

The CDR3 here is CASSAMGGGIPNDGYTF. CDR3 DNA sequence: TGTGCCAGCAGCGCGATGGGGGGAGGGATCCCTAATGATGGCTACACCTTC. The chain carries TRBV9 and TRBJ1-2, with a possible D match to TRBD1 (5 bases). The length of the CDR3 is 17 residues. Germline values: CDR1 SGDLS, CDR2 YYNGEE. The V and J ends lost 3 bases and 6 bases respectively, with 24 bases between them. Complete variable domain (other parts from reference TRBV9 and TRBJ1-2): DSGVTQTPKHLITATGQRVTLRCSPRSGDLSVYWYQQSLDQGLQFLIQYYNGEERAKGNILERFSAQQFPDLHSELNLSSLELGDSALYFCASSAMGGGIPNDGYTFGSGTRLTVV.

This chain joins TRBV5-6 and TRBJ1-2, with D possibly being TRBD1 (5 bases). CDR1 and CDR2 (germline): SGHDT, YYEEEE. Trimming stripped 4 bases from V and 5 bases from J, with 6 bases between. This CDR3 has 11 amino acids. CDR3 sequence: CASSQGYGYTF. In nucleotides, the CDR3 is TGTGCCAGCAGCCAGGGATATGGCTACACCTTC.

The V and J genes are TRBV27 and TRBJ1-2, with 10 bases identical to TRBD1. Trimming removed 3 bases from V and 2 bases from J; junction bases left unmatched: 3. The CDR3 is 15 residues long. Germline loops: CDR1 MNHEY, CDR2 SMNVEV (reference sequence). The CDR3 nucleotides read TGTGCCAGCAGTTTCTTGGGACAGGGGAACTATGGCTACACCTTC. Translation: CASSFLGQGNYGYTF.

The chain recombines TRBV7-2 with TRBJ1-1; no firm D call. V dropped 4 bases and J dropped 4 bases, with 13 bases sitting between them. Germline loops: CDR1 SGHTA, CDR2 FQGNSA. There are 14 residues in the CDR3. In nucleotides, the CDR3 is TGTGCCAGCAGCTCCGCCCGGAGCGGCACTGAAGCTTTCTTT. Its protein product is CASSSARSGTEAFF.

The DNA of the CDR3 is TGCGCCAGCAGTGGGAAAATAACCTCTAGCGTCCTGACTTTC. This translates into CASSGKITSSVLTF. The V and J genes are TRBV10-2 and TRBJ2-6; unclear D gene. The CDR3 extends over 14 amino acids. Trimming took off 4 bases at V and 12 bases at J, with 16 bases between the two ends. Germline-derived CDR1 and CDR2 are WSHSY and SAAADI.

The J gene is TRBJ2-2, the V gene TRBV18; D might be TRBD2 (7 bases). The CDR3 runs 15 residues. The V gene's germline CDR1 is KGHSH and CDR2 LQKENI. Trimming pared 5 bases from V and 5 bases from J, leaving 15 bases between. CDR3 sequence: CASSSTSQGTGELFF. The CDR3 DNA reads as TGTGCCAGCTCATCGACTAGCCAGGGGACCGGGGAGCTGTTTTTT.

In the case of this clone: A junction boundary mismatches the germline segment, possibly from a read error. The same CDR3 can be traced to other DNA sequences in this sample. V gene TRBV7-7 combines with J gene TRBJ1-1; D is perhaps TRBD1 (5 bases). The CDR3 is made up of 13 amino acids. Germline CDR1 SSHAT, CDR2 FNYEAQ (reference sequence). CDR3 nucleotide sequence: TGTGCTAGCAGCTTGGACAAGAACACTGAAGCTTTCTTT. This translates into CASSLDKNTEAFF.

CDR3 residues: CASSPHRGETEAFF. In DNA form, the CDR3 reads TGTGCCAGCAGTCCCCACAGGGGTGAGACTGAAGCTTTCTTT. The chain carries TRBV6-1 and TRBJ1-1; TRBD1 matches 7 bases. With V trimmed by 5 bases and J by 5 bases, 8 bases remained unmatched. This CDR3 spans 14 amino acids. The germline V gene has CDR1 MNHNS and CDR2 SASEGT.

This clone was seen a handful of times. This chain links TRBV23-1 with TRBJ2-2, with D possibly matching TRBD1 (6 bases). TRBV23-1 is labeled an ORF, and its function is uncertain. This CDR3 spans 14 amino acids. Trimming took off 9 bases at V and 3 bases at J, with 14 bases between the two ends. CDR3: CASPQGSHTGELFF. CDR3 in DNA: TGCGCCAGTCCCCAGGGGTCGCACACCGGGGAGCTGTTTTTT.

This clone has just a few counts. This chain uses TRBV6-1 with TRBJ2-7, with a possible D match to TRBD1 (7 bases). CDR3 length: 18 amino acids. Germline CDR1 and CDR2: MNHNS and SASEGT. Trimming pared 2 bases from V and 3 bases from J, leaving 23 bases between. The CDR3 reads CASSEYQGGQLFIYEQYF. CDR3 bases: TGTGCCAGCAGTGAATATCAGGGGGGACAGCTCTTTATCTACGAGCAGTACTTC.

This chain joins TRBV10-3 and TRBJ1-5, with 10 bases aligning to TRBD1. Germline-derived CDR1 and CDR2 are ENHRY and SYGVKD. Trimming took 9 bases from V and 0 from J; bases not matched to a gene: 2. The CDR3 is made up of 14 amino acids. CDR3: CAIGTGDSNQPQHF. The CDR3 nucleotides are TGTGCCATTGGGACAGGGGATAGCAATCAGCCCCAGCATTTT.

V and J are TRBV5-1 and TRBJ1-1, with TRBD1 matching 7 bases. V trimming: 3 bases; J trimming: 0 bases; junction bases outside the gene matches: 17. This CDR3 spans 19 amino acids. Germline V gene data show CDR1 as SGHRS and CDR2 as YFSETQ. This chain's CDR3 is CASSYSPGGNSPLNTEAFF. The DNA for the CDR3 is TGCGCCAGCAGCTATAGCCCAGGGGGGAACTCACCTTTGAACACTGAAGCTTTCTTT.